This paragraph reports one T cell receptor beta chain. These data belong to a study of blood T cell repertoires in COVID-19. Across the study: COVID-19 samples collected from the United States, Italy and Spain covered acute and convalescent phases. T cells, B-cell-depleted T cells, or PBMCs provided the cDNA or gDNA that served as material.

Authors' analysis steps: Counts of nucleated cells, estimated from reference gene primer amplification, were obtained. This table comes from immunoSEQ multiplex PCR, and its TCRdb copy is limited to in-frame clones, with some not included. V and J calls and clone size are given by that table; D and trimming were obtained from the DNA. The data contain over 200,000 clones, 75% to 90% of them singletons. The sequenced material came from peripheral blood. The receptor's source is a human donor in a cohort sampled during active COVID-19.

The CDR3 nucleotides are TGTGCCAGCAGCTTTTCCATCGGTGGAGACGAGCAGTACTTC. This codes for CASSFSIGGDEQYF. This chain connects TRBV11-2 to TRBJ2-7; the D is unclear. The CDR3 totals 14 residues. V was clipped by 3 bases and J by 5 bases, with 14 bases between them. Looked up from germline, CDR1 is SGHAT and CDR2 is FQNNGV. The full variable domain, rest sourced from reference TRBV11-2 and TRBJ2-7, is EAGVAQSPRYKIIEKRQSVAFWCNPISGHATLYWYQQILGQGPKLLIQFQNNGVVDDSQLPKDRFSAERLKGVDSTLKIQPAKLEDSAVYLCASSFSIGGDEQYFGPGTRLTVT.